This entry concerns a single TCR beta chain. What it binds is not known. CDR1 is LNHDA, CDR2 SQIVND, per germline (reference sequence). This CDR3 region has 15 residues. With 5 bases clipped from V and 2 bases from J, the junction kept 7 bases outside the gene matches. CD4+ naive, central memory, regulatory and stem cell-like memory subsets were isolated by sorting on CD45RO/CCR7/CD25/CD127/CD95/CD27. Purity of each sorted population was above 95%. The data belong to a study of beta chain features in type 1 diabetes. Findings and limits, study-wide: TCRB CDR3s were moderately but significantly shorter in Type 1 diabetes patients in all four CD4+ subsets. The study found that naive, central memory and Treg TCRB repertoires appeared more similar in patients than in healthy donors.

cDNA synthesis used the whole RNA isolate, giving expressed TCRB sequences. Sequenced by immunoSEQ multiplex PCR; TCRdb stores in-frame clones only, minus some. The sample lists about 240,000 clones; 27% were seen once. What was sequenced was central memory CD4+ T cells from blood. The clonotype comes from a young man in good health. The chain links TRBV19 to TRBJ2-3; 7 nucleotides agree with TRBD2. CDR3 nucleotide sequence: TGTGCCAGTAGTTCCCAGCGGGGAGACACAGATACGCAGTATTTT. This gives the protein CASSSQRGDTDTQYF.